Listed here is a single T cell receptor (beta chain). This entry belongs to a study of blood T cells in healthy people across ages. Through a sample-barcoded 5' primer and a J-beta primer mix, a second PCR was run for roughly 6 to 12 cycles. Via MiXCR, TCRdb re-called the 5' RACE reads, giving one row per CDR3 protein. The sample has more than 750,000 distinct CDR3 sequences; roughly 28% are singletons. The CDR3 is made up of 16 amino acids. These data also formed part of another study, on T cells of mothers and their children.

The rearrangement joins TRBV21-1 to TRBJ2-7; the table's D gene call, TRBD1, was not cross checked with the DNA. TRBV21-1 is designated a pseudogene. The source of this sequence is a woman between 35 and 50 years old in good health. The specimen sequenced was blood. The CDR3 DNA reads TGTGCCAGCAGCAAAGAGGGACCGGGGGAGTCATACGAGCAGTACTTC. Translating it yields CASSKEGPGESYEQYF.